The 32 T cell receptor beta chains below all came from one sample that was sequenced in a study of blood T cell repertoires in COVID-19. TCRdb's copy holds only in-frame clones and misses some; the assay was immunoSEQ multiplex PCR. Of roughly 120,000 clones listed, over 75% were seen once; the top ten hold 8% to 9%. Sequencing was done on a sample of peripheral blood. The receptors were gathered from a woman aged 70 to 79 who had recovered from COVID-19.

The chain recombines TRBV5-1 with TRBJ2-7, with 10 bases aligning to TRBD2. The ends lost 0 bases at V and 4 bases at J; junction bases unmatched: 10. CDR3 size: 17 residues. Germline V gene lookup returns CDR1 SGHRS and CDR2 YFSETQ. This CDR3 is CASSLASLASGSYEQYF. Here the CDR3 DNA reads TGCGCCAGCAGCTTGGCCTCTTTAGCTAGCGGGAGTTACGAGCAGTACTTC. The full variable domain, completed using reference TRBV5-1 and TRBJ2-7, is KAGVTQTPRYLIKTRGQQVTLSCSPISGHRSVSWYQQTPGQGLQFLFEYFSETQRNKGNFPGRFSGRQFSNSRSEMNVSTLELGDSALYLCASSLASLASGSYEQYFGPGTRLTVT.

This chain joins TRBV19 and TRBJ2-6; unclear D gene. The CDR3 contains 16 residues. V gave up 5 bases and J gave up 2 bases, with 13 bases separating them. Per germline, CDR1 LNHDA and CDR2 SQIVND (reference sequence). The CDR3 loop is CASSPPRVAGANVLTF. DNA of the CDR3: TGTGCCAGTAGTCCCCCCCGAGTAGCTGGGGCCAACGTCCTGACTTTC.

The chain links TRBV18 to TRBJ1-4, with D possibly TRBD1 on 5 matching bases. V was clipped by 8 bases and J by 3 bases, with 19 bases between them. Germline loops: CDR1 KGHSH, CDR2 LQKENI. This CDR3 has 16 amino acids. The CDR3 DNA follows: TGTGCCAGCCACTCCCGCAGGGTTTCAGCTAATGAAAAACTGTTTTTT. This translates into CASHSRRVSANEKLFF.

The chain joins TRBV3-1 (or the pseudogene TRBV3-2) to TRBJ2-7, with D maybe TRBD2 (5 bases). Germline V gives CDR1 LGHDT, CDR2 YNNKEL (reference sequence). The CDR3 has 13 residues. V dropped 4 bases and J dropped 12 bases, with 19 bases sitting between them. CDR3 coding DNA: TGTGCCAGCAGCCGCCTCGGACTCTTCCAGCGGTACTTC. It codes for CASSRLGLFQRYF.

The chain employs TRBV6-2 or TRBV6-3 and TRBJ1-2; TRBD1 might be the D (5 bases). CDR1 is MNHEY and CDR2 is SVGEGT in the germline V gene. Trimming pared 2 bases from V and 8 bases from J, leaving 15 bases between. There are 14 residues in the CDR3. This CDR3 is CASSYPGHPEGYTF. For the CDR3, the DNA is TGTGCCAGCAGTTACCCTGGACACCCGGAGGGCTACACCTTC.

The rearrangement links TRBV28 to TRBJ1-5; D perhaps matches TRBD1 (6 bases). Trimming shortened V by 5 bases and J by 6 bases, and 14 bases separated the two germline ends. Germline V gives CDR1 MDHEN, CDR2 SYDVKM. This CDR3 is built from 14 residues. CDR3 protein: CASSPTGKGQPQHF. The CDR3 DNA reads as TGTGCCAGCAGTCCCACAGGGAAGGGTCAGCCCCAGCATTTT.

This chain joins TRBV3-1 (or the pseudogene TRBV3-2) and TRBJ2-3, with 10 bases identical to TRBD2. V lost 1 base, J lost 5 bases, and 6 bases stayed unmatched. This CDR3 is 16 amino acids long. Germline V gene sequence: CDR1 LGHDT, CDR2 YNNKEL (reference sequence). The CDR3 DNA is TGTGCCAGCAGCCAAGTCCTAGCGGGAGCAGGAGATACGCAGTATTTT. Translated: CASSQVLAGAGDTQYF.

The V call is TRBV5-1, the J call TRBJ2-5; 8 bases line up with TRBD1. Looked up from germline, CDR1 is SGHRS and CDR2 is YFSETQ. The CDR3 is made up of 14 amino acids. The trim removed 4 bases at V and 4 bases at J, leaving 6 bases unmatched. CDR3 in DNA: TGCGCCAGCAGCGACCGACAGGGGAGAGAGACCCAGTACTTC. Encoded protein: CASSDRQGRETQYF.

The rearrangement links TRBV7-2 to TRBJ2-2; 10 nucleotides line up with TRBD2. This CDR3 spans 15 amino acids. V lost 5 bases to trimming and J lost 5 bases; unmatched junction nucleotides: 5. CDR1 is SGHTA and CDR2 is FQGNSA in the germline V gene. The chain's CDR3 is CASSMGTSETGELFF. The CDR3 coding sequence is TGTGCCAGCAGCATGGGGACTAGCGAAACCGGGGAGCTGTTTTTT.

The V and J genes are TRBV15 and TRBJ1-2, with D unclear. CDR3 length equals 13 residues. V was trimmed by 1 base and J by 1 base, leaving 4 bases between them. Germline-derived CDR1 and CDR2 are LNHNV and YYDKDF (reference sequence). The DNA for the CDR3 is TGTGCCACCAGCAGAGTCCGTAACTATGGCTACACCTTC. Translation: CATSRVRNYGYTF.

This CDR3 reads CASSPGGIAGETQYF. CDR3 DNA sequence: TGTGCCAGCAGCCCCGGGGGTATAGCCGGAGAGACCCAGTACTTC. This chain joins TRBV9 and TRBJ2-5; tentatively, D is TRBD2 (6 bases). V was shortened by 4 bases and J by 4 bases, with 17 bases between the two germline ends. CDR3 size: 15 residues. The germline CDR1 and CDR2 sequences are SGDLS and YYNGEE.

V and J are TRBV7-2 and TRBJ2-7; D might be TRBD2 (6 bases). This CDR3 region has 17 residues. Trimming took off 1 base at V and 6 bases at J, with 22 bases between the two ends. The germline gives CDR1 SGHTA, CDR2 FQGNSA. In DNA form, the CDR3 reads TGTGCCAGCAGCTTAGTATCGGGACTCCAGGCCGGCGGCGAGCAGTACTTC. Protein: CASSLVSGLQAGGEQYF.

The rearrangement uses TRBV18 and TRBJ1-4; TRBD1 matches 7 bases. Germline CDR1 KGHSH, CDR2 LQKENI. The CDR3 loop spans 16 amino acids. V lost 3 bases and J lost 3; bases outside the gene matches: 7. The CDR3 region has the DNA TGTGCCAGCTCACCTCAGGGGACAGCTGCTAATGAAAAACTGTTTTTT. This sequence encodes CASSPQGTAANEKLFF.

This chain uses TRBV5-1 with TRBJ2-7; 11 bases fit TRBD2. This CDR3 region has 17 residues. The V and J ends lost 0 bases and 0 bases, in that order; junction bases with no gene match: 5. CDR1 SGHRS and CDR2 YFSETQ come from the germline V gene. The CDR3 nucleotides are TGCGCCAGCAGCTTGGAGGGACTAGCGGTTATCTCCTACGAGCAGTACTTC. Amino acid sequence: CASSLEGLAVISYEQYF.

This clone showed up just once. V and J are TRBV28 and TRBJ2-1, with 14 positions matching TRBD2. The germline CDR1 and CDR2 sequences are MDHEN and SYDVKM. V trimming: 6 bases; J trimming: 8 bases; junction bases outside the gene matches: 3. The CDR3 has 14 amino acids. The CDR3 region has the DNA TGTGCCAGCAGGACTAGCGGGGGGGTCCATGAGCAGTTCTTC. This gives the protein CASRTSGGVHEQFF.

The genes are TRBV5-1 and TRBJ2-5; 9 bases agree with TRBD1. V lost 0 bases to trimming and J lost 5 bases; unmatched junction nucleotides: 8. The CDR3 covers 16 residues. Germline lookup yields CDR1 SGHRS and CDR2 YFSETQ. CDR3 sequence: CASSLVWTGEGETQYF. In nucleotides, the CDR3 is TGCGCCAGCAGCTTGGTTTGGACAGGGGAAGGGGAGACCCAGTACTTC.

V usage is TRBV7-3 and J usage is TRBJ1-4; tentative D call: TRBD1 (5 bases). Trimming left V 11 bases short and J 11 bases short, with 6 bases between. This CDR3 contains 8 residues. CDR1 and CDR2 (germline): SGHTA, FQGTGA. The CDR3 region has the DNA TGTGCCCGGGGGAAACTGTTTTTT. Protein product: CARGKLFF.

The sample holds a few counts of this clone. The chain joins TRBV19 to TRBJ1-1; TRBD1 aligns across 9 bases. The CDR3 runs to 16 residues. After removal of 6 bases from V and 4 bases from J, the junction contained 12 bases not matched to a gene. Per germline, CDR1 LNHDA and CDR2 SQIVND (reference sequence). Here the CDR3 reads CASRNRGTGFFTEAFF. CDR3 sequence (DNA): TGTGCCAGTAGGAACCGGGGGACAGGGTTTTTCACTGAAGCTTTCTTT.

The CDR3 sequence is CASSEEEGTEQFF. The CDR3, as DNA: TGTGCCAGCAGTGAAGAAGAGGGGACAGAGCAGTTCTTC. V usage is TRBV2 and J usage is TRBJ2-1; D is possibly TRBD1 (6 bases). The germline CDR1 and CDR2 sequences are SNHLY and FYNNEI. The V and J ends lost 1 base and 10 bases respectively, with 11 bases between them. CDR3 length equals 13 residues.

V is TRBV20-1 and J is TRBJ2-5, with 11 bases that match TRBD2. Germline CDR1 reads DFQATT; CDR2 reads SNEGSKA (reference sequence). The ends lost 3 bases at V and 4 bases at J; junction bases unmatched: 1. CDR3 size: 13 residues. CDR3 in DNA: TGCAGTGCTAGTCTAGCGGGGGGAGAGACCCAGTACTTC. This encodes CSASLAGGETQYF.

J is TRBJ1-2 and V is TRBV4-3, with a weak D call TRBD1 (5 bases). The CDR3 has 14 amino acids. Germline loops: CDR1 LGHNA, CDR2 YSLEER. V lost 0 bases, J lost 4 bases, and 9 bases lay in between. The CDR3 DNA sequence: TGCGCCAGCAGCCAAGAAGCAGGGATCTATGGCTACACCTTC. Protein product: CASSQEAGIYGYTF.

The table lists this clone with a few counts. The CDR3 DNA follows: TGTGCCAGCAGTGAACAAAGCAGGGGCCGATATAGCAATCAGCCCCAGCATTTT. It encodes CASSEQSRGRYSNQPQHF. This chain uses TRBV6-1 with TRBJ1-5, with D possibly TRBD1 on 6 matching bases. Germline V CDR1 and CDR2: MNHNS, SASEGT. Trimming shortened V by 2 bases and J by 0 bases, and 17 bases separated the two germline ends. The CDR3 loop spans 18 amino acids.

The chain is built from TRBV7-2 and TRBJ2-1; 12 bases are shared with TRBD2. Germline loops: CDR1 SGHTA, CDR2 FQGNSA. This CDR3 spans 15 amino acids. V was clipped by 5 bases and J by 5 bases; unmatched bases: 4. The CDR3 nucleotides read TGTGCCAGCAGCCGTCTAGCGGGGGGGGACAATGAGCAGTTCTTC. Its translation: CASSRLAGGDNEQFF.

J is TRBJ2-7 and V is TRBV4-2, with D possibly being TRBD2 (7 bases). The CDR3 sequence is 17 residues long. Germline assignment: CDR1 LGHNA and CDR2 YNFKEQ. V lost 1 base to trimming and J lost 0 bases, with 16 bases between them. The CDR3 DNA follows: TGTGCCAGCAGCCAAGGGGGAGGGGGGGATAGCTCCTACGAGCAGTACTTC. It encodes CASSQGGGGDSSYEQYF.

The V and J genes are TRBV7-3 and TRBJ2-1; D uncertain. CDR1 is SGHTA, CDR2 FQGTGA, per germline. The V gene lost 5 bases and the J gene lost 7 bases, with 9 bases spanning the gap. The CDR3 covers 12 residues. The CDR3: CASSPATNEQFF. Written as DNA, the CDR3 is TGTGCCAGCAGCCCAGCGACTAATGAGCAGTTCTTC.

The CDR3 DNA reads TGTGCCATCAGTCCAATCCCAGATACGCAGTATTTT. This codes for CAISPIPDTQYF. V and J are TRBV10-3 and TRBJ2-3; D is uncertain. Trimming removed 5 bases at V and 4 bases at J, with 7 bases between. The CDR3 has 12 amino acids. Germline assignment: CDR1 ENHRY and CDR2 SYGVKD.

Here the CDR3 DNA reads TGTGCCAGCAGCTTGGCGGGGACCTACGAGCAGTACTTC. This gives the protein CASSLAGTYEQYF. The chain links TRBV5-4 to TRBJ2-7; possible D gene TRBD2, 5 bases. CDR3 length equals 13 residues. The ends were cut back, 0 bases at V and 2 bases at J, with 6 bases in the middle. The germline V gene has CDR1 SGHNT and CDR2 YYREEE (reference sequence).

This chain uses TRBV7-9 with TRBJ1-5; 8 nucleotides match TRBD1. Trimming at V came to 6 bases and at J to 1 base, leaving 8 bases not matched to a gene. The CDR3 covers 16 residues. The germline CDR1 and CDR2 sequences are SEHNR and FQNEAQ (reference sequence). CDR3 nucleotides: TGTGCCAGCAGTTTTGGTGACAGGGGAAGCAATCAGCCCCAGCATTTT. Protein product: CASSFGDRGSNQPQHF.

This sequence joins TRBV18 and TRBJ2-3; D is perhaps TRBD2 (5 bases). CDR1 is KGHSH and CDR2 is LQKENI in the germline V gene. V lost 3 bases and J 6 bases, leaving 10 bases between the germline ends. The CDR3 is 13 amino acids. The CDR3 is CASSPRLTDTQYF. In nucleotides, the CDR3 is TGTGCCAGCTCACCGAGACTAACGGATACGCAGTATTTT.

The V gene is TRBV6-2 or TRBV6-3, the J gene TRBJ2-3; 8 bases agree with TRBD2. CDR1 MNHEY and CDR2 SVGEGT come from the germline V gene. With V trimmed by 4 bases and J by 0 bases, 6 bases remained unmatched. The length of the CDR3 is 16 residues. This CDR3 reads CASSLEAGGSTDTQYF. Written as DNA, the CDR3 is TGTGCCAGCAGTTTAGAGGCGGGGGGCAGCACAGATACGCAGTATTTT.

The chain recombines TRBV3-1 (or the pseudogene TRBV3-2) with TRBJ2-1; 12 bases agree with TRBD2. J was trimmed by 7 bases and V by 4 bases; bases with no gene match: 11. CDR1 LGHDT and CDR2 YNNKEL come from the germline V gene (reference sequence). This CDR3 region has 17 residues. This CDR3 reads CASSRNKGLAGENEQFF. The CDR3 bases are TGTGCCAGCAGCCGCAACAAGGGACTAGCGGGTGAGAATGAGCAGTTCTTC.

V is TRBV15 and J is TRBJ2-1; TRBD2 agrees at 7 bases. After removal of 8 bases from V and 7 bases from J, the junction contained 14 bases not matched to a gene. Per germline, CDR1 LNHNV and CDR2 YYDKDF (reference sequence). This CDR3 comprises 15 residues. The CDR3: CATGQGGREANEQFF. The CDR3 DNA reads as TGTGCCACCGGCCAGGGCGGGAGAGAAGCAAATGAGCAGTTCTTC. The full variable domain, its missing parts supplied by reference TRBV15 and TRBJ2-1, is DAMVIQNPRYQVTQFGKPVTLSCSQTLNHNVMYWYQQKSSQAPKLLFHYYDKDFNNEADTPDNFQSRRPNTSFCFLDIRSPGLGDTAMYLCATGQGGREANEQFFGPGTRLTVL.